The 12 T cell receptor beta chains below were found in one sample sequenced in a study of prognosis after radiotherapy for stage I lung cancer. Amplification of the TCR beta CDR3 (from genomic DNA) was done by two-round multiplex PCR. Used in first-round PCR were primers specific to each TRBV and TRBJ gene. Using its own MiXCR run on the multiplex PCR reads, TCRdb lists one record per CDR3 protein. The data show about 59,000 distinct CDR3 sequences, with about 26% seen just once and about 7.5% held by the top ten. This material consisted of PBMCs, taken before or after stereotactic body radiation therapy (not recorded which). The receptors shown here come from a donor aged 50 or older with non-small cell lung cancer.

Turning to this clonotype: A far larger clone is only one base removed, so a read error is likely. The chain uses TRBV6-8 and TRBJ2-3; D remains ambiguous. This CDR3 spans 16 amino acids. Germline loops: CDR1 MNHGY, CDR2 SAAAGT. The CDR3 sequence: CASSYWFGAGTDAQYF. Here the CDR3 DNA reads TGTGCCAGCAGTTACTGGTTCGGTGCTGGCACAGATGCGCAGTATTTT.

Points on this clonotype: This likely came from a read error, as a far larger clone is one base away. The gene calls are TRBV6-4 and TRBJ1-2, with D maybe TRBD1 (5 bases). Per germline, CDR1 MRHNA and CDR2 SNTAGT. V was trimmed by 6 bases and J by 2 bases, leaving 7 bases between them. CDR3 length: 12 amino acids. The CDR3 DNA sequence: TGTGCCAGCAGGGACAACAACTATGGCTACACCTTC. Translating gives CASRDNNYGYTF.

Relative to its sample, this clonotype is medium-sized. The chain combines TRBV6-2 or TRBV6-3 with TRBJ2-1; 8 bases line up with TRBD2. This CDR3 spans 15 amino acids. CDR1 and CDR2 from the germline V gene are MNHEY and SVGEGT. The V gene end was trimmed by 5 bases and the J gene end by 3 bases; junction bases not matched to a gene: 6. CDR3 DNA: TGTGCCAGCAGTGAATACGCGGGGGGCTACAATGAGCAGTTCTTC. Translated, it gives CASSEYAGGYNEQFF.

This clonotype was found many times. The chain is built from TRBV12-3 or TRBV12-4 and TRBJ2-7, with a tentative D call TRBD1 (6 bases). Trimming stripped 2 bases from V and 6 bases from J, with 11 bases between. The CDR3 length is 13 residues. CDR3 amino acids: CASSLIGRGEQYF. CDR3 sequence (DNA): TGTGCCAGCAGTTTAATCGGCAGGGGCGAGCAGTACTTC.

This clonotype appeared a few times. The chain employs TRBV18 and TRBJ1-5; 8 nucleotides match TRBD1. The CDR3 is 15 amino acids. Unmatched junction bases numbered 4, after V lost 6 bases and J lost 0 bases. Germline V CDR1 and CDR2: KGHSH, LQKENI. As DNA, the CDR3 is TGTGCCAGCTCTTCAGGACAGGGTAGCAATCAGCCCCAGCATTTT. Translation: CASSSGQGSNQPQHF.

This clonotype was counted ten times or more. The V gene is TRBV6-1, the J gene TRBJ2-5; a weak D match, TRBD1 (7 bases). This CDR3 is 13 amino acids long. Germline V lookup: CDR1 MNHNS, CDR2 SASEGT. Trimming removed 6 bases from V and 4 bases from J, with 12 bases in between. The DNA for the CDR3 is TGTGCCAGCAGGGCAGGGGGAGGAGAGACCCAGTACTTC. This sequence encodes CASRAGGGETQYF.

This clonotype came up many times. The chain has TRBV3-1 and TRBJ2-2, with D unclear. The CDR3 contains 13 residues. Germline lookup yields CDR1 LGHDT and CDR2 YNNKEL (reference sequence). Trimming stripped 4 bases from V and 6 bases from J, with 9 bases between. CDR3 DNA: TGTGCCAGCAGCCCAGGACGGTCCGGGGAGCTGTTTTTT. As protein: CASSPGRSGELFF.

Concerning this clonotype itself: This likely reflects a read error, since a far larger clone is one base away. The chain joins TRBV6-9 to TRBJ1-5; D is perhaps TRBD1 (5 bases). The CDR3 contains 14 residues. The germline CDR1 and CDR2 sequences are MNHGY and SVAAGI. CDR3 bases: TGTGCCGGCAGTTACATGGGGCGGGATGGGCCCCAGCATTTT. This codes for CAGSYMGRDGPQHF.

In this sample, this clonotype turned up many times. Here the CDR3 DNA reads TGTGCCAGTACCAAGGGGACAGTTGGGCAAGAGACCCAGTACTTC. Amino acid sequence: CASTKGTVGQETQYF. The J gene is TRBJ2-5, the V gene TRBV19; TRBD1 agrees at 7 bases. V was clipped by 7 bases and J by 2 bases; unmatched bases: 10. The germline V gene has CDR1 LNHDA and CDR2 SQIVND (reference sequence). The CDR3 consists of 15 residues.

This clonotype was picked up many times. The rearrangement joins TRBV6-1 to TRBJ1-1, with D uncertain. V lost 5 bases, J lost 0 bases, and 10 bases lay in between. CDR3 length equals 14 residues. Germline V lookup: CDR1 MNHNS, CDR2 SASEGT. The CDR3 protein is CASSIRTLNTEAFF. Here the CDR3 DNA reads TGTGCCAGCAGTATTCGGACTTTGAACACTGAAGCTTTCTTT.

The chain links TRBV6-9 to TRBJ1-2; D uncertain. This CDR3 has 15 residues. Trimming left V 4 bases short and J 2 bases short, with 14 bases between. CDR1 and CDR2 (germline): MNHGY, SVAAGI. The CDR3 loop reads CASSSRYTGNYGYTF. CDR3 sequence (DNA): TGTGCCAGCAGTTCCCGGTACACTGGGAACTATGGCTACACCTTC.

The V gene is TRBV20-1, the J gene TRBJ1-1, with 10 bases lining up with TRBD1. Unmatched junction bases numbered 12, after V lost 5 bases and J lost 6 bases. Per the germline V gene, CDR1 is DFQATT and CDR2 is SNEGSKA (reference sequence). The CDR3 totals 15 residues. The CDR3 coding sequence is TGCAGTGCTCCCCCCCGGACAGGGGGTTTCCCTGAAGCTTTCTTT. It specifies CSAPPRTGGFPEAFF.